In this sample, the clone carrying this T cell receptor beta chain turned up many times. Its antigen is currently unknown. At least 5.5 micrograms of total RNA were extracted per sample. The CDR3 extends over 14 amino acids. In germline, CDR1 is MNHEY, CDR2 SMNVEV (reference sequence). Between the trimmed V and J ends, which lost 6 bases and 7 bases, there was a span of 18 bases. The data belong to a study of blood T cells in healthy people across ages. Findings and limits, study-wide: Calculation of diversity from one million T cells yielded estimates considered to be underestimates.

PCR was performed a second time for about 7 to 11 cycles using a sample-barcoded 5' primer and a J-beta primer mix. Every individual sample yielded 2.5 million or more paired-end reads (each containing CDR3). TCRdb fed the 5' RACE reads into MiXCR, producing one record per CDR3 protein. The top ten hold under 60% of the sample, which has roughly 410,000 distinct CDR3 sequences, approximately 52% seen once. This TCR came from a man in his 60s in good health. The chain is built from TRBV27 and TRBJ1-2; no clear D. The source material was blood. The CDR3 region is CASSPLSWEGGYTF. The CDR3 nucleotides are TGTGCCAGCAGCCCCTTGAGTTGGGAGGGTGGCTACACCTTC.